These T cell receptor beta chains were read from a single sample in a study of regulatory T cells in long-lasting Graves disease. TCRdb independently ran MiXCR on the multiplex PCR reads; one entry per CDR3 protein. Among some 470,000 distinct CDR3 sequences, 20% to 25% were seen once, and the ten largest hold around 7%. The material sequenced was peripheral blood mononuclear cells (PBMCs), taken when the disease was refractory, from a patient treated with antithyroid drugs. The source of these receptors is a female donor with Graves disease. The CDR3 runs from the conserved cysteine through the conserved F or W. A D gene is named only where the DNA matches it firmly. The size field is filled for only some rows; it gives once, few, many or a size class.

clone_size j_call d_call v_call cdr3_nt cdr3_aa
NA TRBJ2-7 NA TRBV24-1 TGTGCCACCAGTTTGGGTCCGGGGGAGCAGTACTTC CATSLGPGEQYF
many TRBJ1-4 NA TRBV6-1 TGTGCCAGCGGGGAAGCAGTGGGAAAACTGTTTTTT CASGEAVGKLFF
few TRBJ2-7 NA TRBV19 TGTGCCAGTAGTGGGGGGATCTACGAGCAGTACTTC CASSGGIYEQYF
NA TRBJ2-2 NA TRBV7-9 TGTGCCAGCAGCTTAGGTGGACTTACCACCGGGGAGCTGTTTTTT CASSLGGLTTGELFF
many TRBJ1-6 NA TRBV9 TGTGCCAGCAGCCCACGTGTCTCCTCGGATAATTCACCCCTCCACTTT CASSPRVSSDNSPLHF
few TRBJ2-7 TRBD2 TRBV13 TGTGCCAGCAGCTCCGGAGCGGGGTCCTACGAGCAGTACTTC CASSSGAGSYEQYF
many TRBJ1-4 NA TRBV12-3/TRBV12-4 TGTGCCAGCAGTCGGGACAATGAAAAACTGTTTTTT CASSRDNEKLFF
NA TRBJ2-7 TRBD1 TRBV7-9 TGTGCCAGCAGCCCTGGACAGGGCAAGGGTTCCTACGAGCAGTACTTC CASSPGQGKGSYEQYF
few TRBJ1-2 NA TRBV5-1 TGCGCCAGCAGCTTGGCCGGCAGGGAGCCCCTTGGCTACACCTTC CASSLAGREPLGYTF
NA TRBJ1-1 NA TRBV11-1 TGTGCCACCGGTGGACTCATGAACACTGAAGCTTTCTTT CATGGLMNTEAFF
NA TRBJ1-1 TRBD1 TRBV20-1 TGCAGTGCCTCGGACAGGGGGACTGAAGCTTTCTTT CSASDRGTEAFF
NA TRBJ2-7 NA TRBV3-1 TGTGCCAGCAGCCAAGTCGGGGATTGGACAACCACCTACGAGCAGTACTTC CASSQVGDWTTTYEQYF
many TRBJ1-4 NA TRBV12-3/TRBV12-4 TGTGCCAGCAGCCCGGGTTCAACTAATGAAAAACTGTTTTTT CASSPGSTNEKLFF
few TRBJ2-5 TRBD2 TRBV6-2/TRBV6-3 TGTGCCAGCAGTGAGTTAGCGGGAGGGACTACCCAGTACTTC CASSELAGGTTQYF
many TRBJ2-7 TRBD1 TRBV27 TGTGCCAGCAGTCTGCGACAGGGCCGGGTCCACGAGCAGTACTTC CASSLRQGRVHEQYF
NA TRBJ2-7 NA TRBV7-2 TGTGCCAGCAGCTTAGCCGTATGGGACACCCCCTACGAGCAGTACTTC CASSLAVWDTPYEQYF
few TRBJ2-7 NA TRBV6-1 TGTGCCAGCAGTACCGGGGTCTACGAGCAGTACTTC CASSTGVYEQYF
few TRBJ2-3 NA TRBV11-3 TGTGCCAGCAGCTTAGGGGGCTCGGATACGCAGTATTTT CASSLGGSDTQYF
many TRBJ1-5 NA TRBV6-1 TGTGCCACCGGCCCCTGGGATAGCAATCAGCCCCAGCATTTT CATGPWDSNQPQHF
many TRBJ1-6 NA TRBV5-1 TGCGCCAGCAGCTTGGGGCCGACAGAGCGGAATTCACCCCTCCACTTT CASSLGPTERNSPLHF
NA TRBJ1-2 NA TRBV27 TGTGCCAGCAGTAACGACAGGACCCTCTATGGCTACACCTTC CASSNDRTLYGYTF
few TRBJ2-2 NA TRBV6-5 TGTGCCAGCAGTTACCAAAGGGGGAGCCACGGGGAGCTGTTTTTT CASSYQRGSHGELFF
NA TRBJ2-4 TRBD1 TRBV3-1 TGTGCCAGCAGCCTCGGACAGGACCGAAACATTCAGTACTTC CASSLGQDRNIQYF
many TRBJ1-2 NA TRBV6-1 TGTGCCAGCATGAGTAAGGGGTATGGCTACACCTTC CASMSKGYGYTF
NA TRBJ2-7 NA TRBV13 TGTGCCAGCAGCTTAAGCCAAGAGCAGTACTTC CASSLSQEQYF
many TRBJ2-7 TRBD2 TRBV6-1 TGTGCCAGCAGTGAACGACCCCGACTAGCGGGGATTTGGGACTACGAGCAGTACTTC CASSERPRLAGIWDYEQYF
NA TRBJ1-1 NA TRBV20-1 TGCAGTGCTCCCACAAGGGGGGACACAATATTCCCCACTGAAGCTTTCTTT CSAPTRGDTIFPTEAFF
once TRBJ2-3 NA TRBV20-1 TGCAGTGCTAGAGACCCGAGCACAGATACGCAGTATTTT CSARDPSTDTQYF
many TRBJ2-5 TRBD2 TRBV2 TGTGCCAGCAGCAAATTAGCGGGAGGGAAGAATTTAGAGACCCAGTACTTC CASSKLAGGKNLETQYF
NA TRBJ2-5 TRBD1 TRBV19 TGTGCCAGTAGTACCCTTGGGACAGGGGAAGAGACCCAGTACTTC CASSTLGTGEETQYF
few TRBJ2-5 TRBD1 TRBV19 TGTGCCAGTAGTGCTAGGACAGGGGTAGGGGCCCAGTACTTC CASSARTGVGAQYF
many TRBJ1-1 TRBD1 TRBV28 TGTGCCAGCAGTTTATCCCAAGGACAGGGGAACACTGAAGCTTTCTTT CASSLSQGQGNTEAFF
NA TRBJ2-1 TRBD2 TRBV3-1 TGTGCCAGCAGCCAAGATCTCGGGAGCGGGGCTAATGAGCAGTTCTTC CASSQDLGSGANEQFF
NA TRBJ1-3 TRBD1 TRBV29-1 TGCAGCGTTGAGGGACAGGGAACCATATATTTT CSVEGQGTIYF
many TRBJ1-5 NA TRBV19 TGTGCCAGTAGCGGCTCCGGAACAGAGAAATATAGCAATCAGCCCCAGCATTTT CASSGSGTEKYSNQPQHF
many TRBJ2-7 NA TRBV11-2 TGTGCCAGCAGCTTAGTGGCGGAGAGTTTCTCCTACGAGCAGTACTTC CASSLVAESFSYEQYF
NA TRBJ2-1 NA TRBV29-1 TGCAGCGTTGAAGATTCACGGGATAACAATGAGCAGTTCTTC CSVEDSRDNNEQFF
many TRBJ1-2 TRBD1 TRBV7-2 TGTGCCAGCAGCCCACGGACAGGGTTAAACTATGGCTACACCTTC CASSPRTGLNYGYTF
NA TRBJ2-2 NA TRBV7-2 TGTGCCAGCAGCTTACAGGGCGGAGCCGGGGAGCTGTTTTTT CASSLQGGAGELFF
many TRBJ1-6 NA TRBV2 TGTGCCAGCAGTTACACGACAGATTCACCCCTCCACTTT CASSYTTDSPLHF
NA TRBJ2-7 NA TRBV29-1 TGCAGCGCTCTCGGGAAGCAAGGCTCGGACGAGCAGTACTTC CSALGKQGSDEQYF
NA TRBJ2-2 NA TRBV6-1 TGTGCCAGCAGGACAGACAACACCGGGGAGCTGTTTTTT CASRTDNTGELFF
NA TRBJ2-1 TRBD2 TRBV11-2 TGTGCCAGCAGCTGGGGGACTAGCGTGGATGAGCAGTTCTTC CASSWGTSVDEQFF
many TRBJ2-7 NA TRBV19 TGTGCCAGTAGTATAGGACCGTTAAGCTCCTACGAGCAGTACTTC CASSIGPLSSYEQYF
many TRBJ1-5 TRBD1 TRBV27 TGTGCCAGCAGTACCAACAGGGGTCATCAGCCCCAGCATTTT CASSTNRGHQPQHF
many TRBJ1-5 NA TRBV24-1 TGTGCCACCAGTGATGGTCGCATGGGTCATAGCAATCAGCCCCAGCATTTT CATSDGRMGHSNQPQHF
many TRBJ1-2 NA TRBV28 TGTGCCAGCAGTCCCACGGTCCACTATGGCTACACCTTC CASSPTVHYGYTF
NA TRBJ2-3 NA TRBV24-1 TGTGCCACCGCGTCTAGCACAGATACGCAGTATTTT CATASSTDTQYF
many TRBJ1-4 NA TRBV12-3/TRBV12-4 TGTGCCAGCAAACGGTTTAAGGAAAAACTGTTTTTT CASKRFKEKLFF
few TRBJ2-5 TRBD1 TRBV19 TGTGCCAGTAGTTCAACAGGGGCCGGTCGTGAGACCCAGTACTTC CASSSTGAGRETQYF
many TRBJ2-2 NA TRBV13 TGTGCCAGCAGCCCTACCACCTTCACCGGGGAGCTGTTTTTT CASSPTTFTGELFF
many TRBJ2-5 NA TRBV6-1 TGTGCCAGCAACGGGCCCTGGAAGACCCAGTACTTC CASNGPWKTQYF
few TRBJ2-1 TRBD2 TRBV25-1 TGTGCCAGCAGTCGGACTAGCGGGAGAGATGAGCAGTTCTTC CASSRTSGRDEQFF
NA TRBJ2-7 NA TRBV11-3 TGTGCCAGCAGCTTTGGTCGCAGAGATTACGAGCAGTACTTC CASSFGRRDYEQYF
many TRBJ1-1 NA TRBV28 TGTGCCAGCAGAACCCTACAGGGTATGAACACTGAAGCTTTCTTT CASRTLQGMNTEAFF
many TRBJ2-1 TRBD2 TRBV11-1 TGTGCCAGCAGCCGGCTAGCGGGGGGGACCCTCTCCTACAATGAGCAGTTCTTC CASSRLAGGTLSYNEQFF
many TRBJ2-7 NA TRBV6-1 TGTGCCAGCAGGCGGACCGAGGCCCACGAGCAGTACTTC CASRRTEAHEQYF
NA TRBJ1-1 TRBD1 TRBV7-3 TGTGCCAGCAGCTTAATGCCAGGGGGCAACACTGAAGCTTTCTTT CASSLMPGGNTEAFF
few TRBJ1-3 NA TRBV6-5 TGTGCCAGCAGTTACTCGGACAGCGAGACTGGAAACACCATATATTTT CASSYSDSETGNTIYF